These T cell receptor beta chains were read from a single sample in a study of blood T cell repertoires in COVID-19. Profiling relied on immunoSEQ multiplex PCR, and the TCRdb table lists in-frame clones only, not all of them. The table shows 330,000 or so clones, with approximately 89% occurring only once. The sample taken for sequencing was peripheral blood. These receptors all come from a woman between 55 and 75 years old with COVID-19, enrolled during active disease. The CDR3 runs from the conserved cysteine through the conserved F or W. D genes are given only for firm matches. Some rows mark clone size as missing; the rest say once, few, many or name a class of expanded clone.

cdr3_aa,cdr3_nt,d_call,clone_size,v_call,j_call
CASGLGSSGNTIYF,TGTGCTAGTGGTTTGGGGAGCTCTGGAAACACCATATATTTT,NA,once,TRBV12-5,TRBJ1-3
CARSLRQGGEKLFF,TGTGCCAGAAGCCTTAGACAGGGAGGCGAAAAACTGTTTTTT,TRBD1,NA,TRBV5-3,TRBJ1-4
CASSYGGDSYEQYF,TGTGCCAGCAGCTATGGGGGGGATTCCTACGAGCAGTACTTC,TRBD2,few,TRBV11-1,TRBJ2-7
CASSRRTSGGPNEQFF,TGTGCCAGCAGCCGTAGGACTAGCGGGGGGCCGAATGAGCAGTTCTTC,TRBD2,NA,TRBV7-2,TRBJ2-1
CASSTEGGNQPQHF,TGTGCCAGCAGCACTGAGGGGGGCAATCAGCCCCAGCATTTT,NA,NA,TRBV2,TRBJ1-5
CASSSQTGLGSGANVLTF,TGTGCCAGCAGTTCGCAGACAGGGTTGGGCTCTGGGGCCAACGTCCTGACTTTC,TRBD1,NA,TRBV27,TRBJ2-6
CASSEAPRQGSSYNEQFF,TGTGCCAGCAGTGAAGCGCCTCGACAGGGGAGCTCCTACAATGAGCAGTTCTTC,TRBD1,NA,TRBV2,TRBJ2-1
CASSLTLAANNSPLHF,TGTGCCAGCAGCTTAACGTTAGCAGCCAATAATTCACCCCTCCACTTT,NA,NA,TRBV13,TRBJ1-6
CASSSGTGGNTEAFF,TGTGCCAGCAGCTCCGGGACAGGTGGAAACACTGAAGCTTTCTTT,TRBD1,NA,TRBV7-6,TRBJ1-1
CASGPGLRIMNTEAFF,TGTGCCAGTGGACCGGGACTGAGAATTATGAACACTGAAGCTTTCTTT,NA,NA,TRBV19,TRBJ1-1
CASSSGTLGLTEAFF,TGTGCCAGCAGTTCCGGGACACTGGGGCTCACTGAAGCTTTCTTT,NA,NA,TRBV28,TRBJ1-1
CASSSRGGNRYGYTF,TGTGCCAGCAGCTCCCGAGGGGGCAATCGCTATGGCTACACCTTC,TRBD1,once,TRBV13,TRBJ1-2
CASSQDRSPLHF,TGTGCCAGCAGCCAAGACCGGTCACCCCTCCACTTT,NA,NA,TRBV3-1/TRBV3-2,TRBJ1-6
CASRSRFGGIGETQYF,TGTGCCAGCAGATCCCGATTTGGAGGGATAGGAGAGACCCAGTACTTC,NA,NA,TRBV13,TRBJ2-5
CASSETSGGEQYF,TGTGCCAGCAGTGAGACCTCGGGGGGCGAGCAGTACTTC,TRBD2,once,TRBV2,TRBJ2-7
CASSLGLGGSQYEQYF,TGTGCCAGCAGCTTGGGACTGGGTGGCTCGCAATACGAGCAGTACTTC,NA,NA,TRBV5-6,TRBJ2-7
CATRGLGGNEQFF,TGTGCCACCAGGGGTTTGGGGGGCAATGAGCAGTTCTTC,NA,NA,TRBV15,TRBJ2-1
CASSFTGRTEAFF,TGTGCCAGCAGCTTCACAGGGCGTACTGAAGCTTTCTTT,NA,once,TRBV11-3,TRBJ1-1
CASSPAGEGYTF,TGTGCCAGCTCACCAGCAGGGGAGGGCTACACCTTC,NA,NA,TRBV18,TRBJ1-2
CASSLSGQGVQETQYF,TGCGCCAGCAGCTTGTCGGGACAGGGGGTTCAAGAGACCCAGTACTTC,TRBD1,NA,TRBV5-1,TRBJ2-5
CAARTSGESTDTQYF,TGTGCCGCCCGAACTAGCGGGGAAAGCACAGATACGCAGTATTTT,TRBD2,NA,TRBV7-9,TRBJ2-3
CASSLRLAGSYEQYF,TGTGCCAGCAGCCTAAGACTAGCGGGGAGCTACGAGCAGTACTTC,TRBD2,NA,TRBV3-1/TRBV3-2,TRBJ2-7
CASRISDRVATGELFF,TGTGCCAGCAGGATATCGGACAGGGTCGCGACCGGGGAGCTGTTTTTT,TRBD1,NA,TRBV3-1/TRBV3-2,TRBJ2-2
CASRLQGPTLYNEQFF,TGTGCCAGCAGACTACAGGGGCCGACCCTGTACAATGAGCAGTTCTTC,TRBD1,once,TRBV27,TRBJ2-1
CASSSGPPSEETQYF,TGCGCCAGCAGCTCAGGGCCCCCGTCGGAAGAGACCCAGTACTTC,NA,NA,TRBV5-1,TRBJ2-5
CASSRRQGNTDTQYF,TGTGCCAGCAGTCGAAGACAGGGCAACACAGATACGCAGTATTTT,TRBD1,NA,TRBV3-1/TRBV3-2,TRBJ2-3
CASSFGGGQGIYGYTF,TGTGCCAGCAGCTTCGGGGGGGGACAGGGGATCTATGGCTACACCTTC,TRBD1,few,TRBV5-4,TRBJ1-2
CASSQDNQIPTQYF,TGTGCCAGCAGCCAAGATAACCAGATACCTACGCAGTATTTT,NA,NA,TRBV4-2,TRBJ2-3
CASSPRQGGYGYTF,TGTGCCAGCAGTCCCCGACAGGGAGGCTATGGCTACACCTTC,TRBD1,NA,TRBV6-5,TRBJ1-2
CASSLEQSAGYTF,TGCGCCAGCAGCTTGGAACAGTCAGCTGGCTACACCTTC,NA,NA,TRBV5-1,TRBJ1-2
CASSSSGYAYEQYF,TGTGCCAGCAGTTCTAGCGGCTACGCCTACGAGCAGTACTTC,TRBD2,NA,TRBV6-6,TRBJ2-7
CAWTRTEAYGYTF,TGTGCCTGGACCCGGACAGAAGCCTATGGCTACACCTTC,NA,NA,TRBV30,TRBJ1-2
CASRLAGLGHGYTF,TGTGCCAGCAGGTTGGCAGGGCTTGGTCATGGCTACACCTTC,NA,NA,TRBV6-5,TRBJ1-2
CASRGLMNTEAFF,TGTGCCAGCAGAGGACTTATGAACACTGAAGCTTTCTTT,NA,NA,TRBV2,TRBJ1-1
CASSSRTGNSPLHF,TGTGCCAGCAGCTCCAGGACAGGGAACTCACCCCTCCACTTT,TRBD1,many,TRBV13,TRBJ1-6
CASSLGQGGRDTEAFF,TGCGCCAGCAGCTTGGGGCAGGGAGGGCGCGACACTGAAGCTTTCTTT,NA,NA,TRBV5-1,TRBJ1-1
CASSDGSGGYSNQPQHF,TGTGCCAGCAGTGACGGGTCAGGGGGGTATAGCAATCAGCCCCAGCATTTT,TRBD1,NA,TRBV2,TRBJ1-5
CASSGHDWANEQFF,TGTGCCAGCAGCGGACACGATTGGGCCAATGAGCAGTTCTTC,NA,NA,TRBV6-6,TRBJ2-1
CATLRVPMNTEAFF,TGTGCCACTTTGAGGGTTCCCATGAACACTGAAGCTTTCTTT,NA,NA,TRBV28,TRBJ1-1
CASSYSQGRATEAFF,TGTGCCAGCAGTTACTCCCAGGGAAGGGCCACTGAAGCTTTCTTT,NA,once,TRBV6-5,TRBJ1-1